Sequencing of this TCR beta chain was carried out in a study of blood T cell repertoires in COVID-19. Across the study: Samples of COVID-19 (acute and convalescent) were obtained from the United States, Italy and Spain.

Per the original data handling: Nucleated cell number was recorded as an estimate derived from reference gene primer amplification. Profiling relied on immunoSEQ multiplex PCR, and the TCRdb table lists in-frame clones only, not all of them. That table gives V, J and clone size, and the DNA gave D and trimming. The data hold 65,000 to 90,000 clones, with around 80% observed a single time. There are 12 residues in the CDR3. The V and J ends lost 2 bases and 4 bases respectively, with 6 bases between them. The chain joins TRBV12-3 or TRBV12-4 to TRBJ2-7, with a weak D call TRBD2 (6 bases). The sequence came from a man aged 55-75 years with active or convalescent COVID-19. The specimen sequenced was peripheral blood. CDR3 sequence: CASSLSGYEQYF. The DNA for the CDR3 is TGTGCCAGCAGTTTAAGCGGGTACGAGCAGTACTTC.